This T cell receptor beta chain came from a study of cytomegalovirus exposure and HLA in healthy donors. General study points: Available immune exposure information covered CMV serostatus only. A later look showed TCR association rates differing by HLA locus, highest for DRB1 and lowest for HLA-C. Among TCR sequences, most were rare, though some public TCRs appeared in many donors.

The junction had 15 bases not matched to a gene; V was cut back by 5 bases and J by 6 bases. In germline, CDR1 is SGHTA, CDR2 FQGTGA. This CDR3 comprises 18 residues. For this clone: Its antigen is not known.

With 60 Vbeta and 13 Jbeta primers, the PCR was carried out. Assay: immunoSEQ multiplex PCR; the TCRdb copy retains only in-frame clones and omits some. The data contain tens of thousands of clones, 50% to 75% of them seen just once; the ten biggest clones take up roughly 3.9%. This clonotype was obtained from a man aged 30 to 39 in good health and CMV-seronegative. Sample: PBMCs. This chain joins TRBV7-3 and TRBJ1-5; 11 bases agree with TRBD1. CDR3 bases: TGTGCCAGCAGCGTGGGACAGGGGGGGGGCCACTCGTCTCAGCCCCAGCATTTT. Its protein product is CASSVGQGGGHSSQPQHF.